The 12 T cell receptor beta chains presented below share a single source sample, sequenced in a study of CD8+ T cells in alopecia areata. cDNA serving as the sequencing template came from extracted, reverse transcribed RNA. Repertoires were generated with immunoSEQ multiplex PCR, while TCRdb's copy carries only in-frame clones and drops some. The top ten hold around 8.5% of the sample, which has more than 100,000 clones, 55% seen once. The sample consisted of CD4+ T cells sorted from blood. These receptors were taken from a human donor in good health.

This clone was detected many times. This chain uses TRBV11-2 with TRBJ1-4; D unclear. The CDR3 has 16 residues. Germline V gives CDR1 SGHAT, CDR2 FQNNGV. Trimming stripped 1 base from V and 4 bases from J, with 13 bases between. As DNA, the CDR3 is TGTGCCAGCAGCTTAGGAGTCGGCAACAGTAATGAAAAACTGTTTTTT. Its protein is CASSLGVGNSNEKLFF.

A remark on this clone: A read error is the likely source, as a far larger clone sits one nucleotide away. Distinct nucleotide sequences in the sample also encode this CDR3. J is TRBJ2-3 and V is TRBV7-9, with D perhaps matching TRBD1 or TRBD2 (5 bases each). Trimming left V 5 bases short and J 0 bases short, with 12 bases between. The germline V gene encodes CDR1 SEHNR and CDR2 FQNEAQ (reference sequence). This CDR3 is 15 amino acids long. Here the CDR3 DNA reads TGTGCCAGCAGCCGAGGGACGGGAAGCACAGATACGCAGTATTTT. Its translation: CASSRGTGSTDTQYF. The variable domain in full, completed from reference TRBV7-9 and TRBJ2-3, reads DTGVSQNPRHKITKRGQNVTFRCDPISEHNRLYWYRQTLGQGPEFLTYFQNEAQLEKSRLLSDRFSAERPKGSFSTLEIQRTEQGDSAMYLCASSRGTGSTDTQYFGPGTRLTVL.

This clone has more than one count but fewer than ten. This chain connects TRBV7-9 to TRBJ2-5; D is uncertain. CDR1 is SEHNR and CDR2 is FQNEAQ in the germline V gene (reference sequence). The CDR3 spans 15 residues. The V gene lost 6 bases and the J gene lost 0 bases, with 14 bases spanning the gap. The CDR3 DNA sequence: TGTGCCAGCAGTCCTGGGCAAGGTTACCAAGAGACCCAGTACTTC. Encoded protein: CASSPGQGYQETQYF.

There are a few counts of this clone. The rearrangement links TRBV9 to TRBJ1-5; D might be TRBD1 (6 bases). The CDR3 is 14 residues long. Germline V gene lookup returns CDR1 SGDLS and CDR2 YYNGEE. V dropped 3 bases and J dropped 5 bases, with 12 bases sitting between them. Here the CDR3 DNA reads TGTGCCAGCAGCGCCGGACAGACCTATCAGCCCCAGCATTTT. Translation: CASSAGQTYQPQHF.

The gene calls are TRBV5-1 and TRBJ2-3, with 12 bases identical to TRBD2. Trimming removed 4 bases from V and 0 bases from J; junction bases left unmatched: 3. Germline V CDR1 and CDR2: SGHRS, YFSETQ. The CDR3 is 16 residues long. CDR3 in DNA: TGCGCCAGCAGCGCCGGACTAGCGGGGAGCACAGATACGCAGTATTTT. Its translation: CASSAGLAGSTDTQYF.

CDR3 amino acids: CASRPRRTTYGYTF. The CDR3 region has the DNA TGTGCCAGCAGGCCCCGCAGGACGACCTATGGCTACACCTTC. The gene calls are TRBV2 and TRBJ1-2, with D unresolved. CDR1 is SNHLY and CDR2 is FYNNEI in the germline V gene. The V gene lost 6 bases and the J gene lost 4 bases, with 15 bases spanning the gap. CDR3 length equals 14 residues. The full variable domain, in which reference TRBV2 and TRBJ1-2 provide the parts outside the CDR3, is EPEVTQTPSHQVTQMGQEVILRCVPISNHLYFYWYRQILGQKVEFLVSFYNNEISEKSEIFDDQFSVERPDGSNFTLKIRSTKLEDSAMYFCASRPRRTTYGYTFGSGTRLTVV.

This chain connects TRBV5-6 to TRBJ2-2, with D uncertain. Between the trimmed V and J ends, which lost 2 bases and 1 base, there was a span of 9 bases. The CDR3 consists of 15 residues. Germline V gene sequence: CDR1 SGHDT, CDR2 YYEEEE. The CDR3 DNA sequence: TGTGCCAGCAGCTTTGAACCCCGGAACACCGGGGAGCTGTTTTTT. Residues: CASSFEPRNTGELFF.

The chain carries TRBV30 and TRBJ2-7; possibly TRBD1 for D (6 bases). V shed 6 bases and J shed 1 base, with 19 bases lying between them. The germline V gene encodes CDR1 GTSNPN and CDR2 SVGIG (reference sequence). This CDR3 contains 15 residues. The DNA for the CDR3 is TGTGCCTGTACTCCCCAATCGGACAGTTCCTACGAGCAGTACTTC. Its translation: CACTPQSDSSYEQYF.

The chain is built from TRBV2 and TRBJ2-5, with 8 bases lining up with TRBD1. Germline assignment: CDR1 SNHLY and CDR2 FYNNEI. The CDR3 is 15 residues long. V shed 7 bases and J 5 bases; nucleotides not matched to a gene: 12. The CDR3 here is CASTRLQGAGETQYF. In DNA, the CDR3 is TGTGCCAGCACCCGCCTTCAGGGGGCGGGGGAGACCCAGTACTTC.

The rearrangement links TRBV29-1 to TRBJ2-7, with D perhaps TRBD2 (5 bases). Deletions cut 4 bases from V and 6 bases from J, with 10 bases between. Germline lookup yields CDR1 SQVTM and CDR2 ANQGSEA. CDR3 length equals 11 residues. CDR3 in DNA: TGCAGCGTTGCAATAGCGAGCGAGCAGTACTTC. Translation gives CSVAIASEQYF.

The chain has TRBV10-3 and TRBJ2-5; D might be TRBD2 (6 bases). V lost 6 bases to trimming and J lost 5 bases, with 16 bases between them. CDR1 is ENHRY and CDR2 is SYGVKD in the germline V gene. The CDR3 has 14 amino acids. This CDR3 reads CAISTGLPSETQYF. Here the CDR3 DNA reads TGTGCCATCAGCACGGGACTCCCGTCGGAGACCCAGTACTTC.

V is TRBV13 and J is TRBJ2-7, with a tentative D call TRBD1 (5 bases). The germline V and J ends were trimmed by 0 bases and 3 bases, with 9 bases remaining between them. CDR1 and CDR2 from the germline V gene are PRHDT and FYEKMQ (reference sequence). CDR3 size: 14 residues. The CDR3 region is CASSLGLQDYEQYF. The CDR3 DNA reads TGTGCCAGCAGCTTAGGCCTACAGGACTACGAGCAGTACTTC.